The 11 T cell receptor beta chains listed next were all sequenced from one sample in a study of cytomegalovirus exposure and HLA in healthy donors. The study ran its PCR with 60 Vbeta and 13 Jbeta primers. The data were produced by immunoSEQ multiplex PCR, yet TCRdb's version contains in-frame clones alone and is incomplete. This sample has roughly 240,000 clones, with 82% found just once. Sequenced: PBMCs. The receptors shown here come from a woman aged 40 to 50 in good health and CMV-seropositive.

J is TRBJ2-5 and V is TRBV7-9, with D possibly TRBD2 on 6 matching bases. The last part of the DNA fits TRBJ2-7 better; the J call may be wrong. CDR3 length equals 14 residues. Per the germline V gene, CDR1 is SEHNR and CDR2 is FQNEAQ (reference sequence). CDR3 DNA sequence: TGTGCCAGCAGCCCGGGGACTGGTTTGTACGAGCAGTACTTC. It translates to CASSPGTGLYEQYF.

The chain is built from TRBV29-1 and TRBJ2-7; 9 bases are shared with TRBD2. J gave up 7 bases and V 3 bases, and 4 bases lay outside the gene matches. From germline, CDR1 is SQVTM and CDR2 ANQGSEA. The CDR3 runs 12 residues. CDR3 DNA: TGCAGCGTTGAGCGGCTAGCGGGAGAGCAGTACTTC. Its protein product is CSVERLAGEQYF.

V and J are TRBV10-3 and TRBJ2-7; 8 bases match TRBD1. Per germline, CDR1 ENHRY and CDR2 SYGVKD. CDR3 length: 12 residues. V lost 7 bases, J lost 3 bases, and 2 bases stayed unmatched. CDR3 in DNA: TGTGCCATCACAGGGGGCAACTACGAGCAGTACTTC. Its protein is CAITGGNYEQYF.

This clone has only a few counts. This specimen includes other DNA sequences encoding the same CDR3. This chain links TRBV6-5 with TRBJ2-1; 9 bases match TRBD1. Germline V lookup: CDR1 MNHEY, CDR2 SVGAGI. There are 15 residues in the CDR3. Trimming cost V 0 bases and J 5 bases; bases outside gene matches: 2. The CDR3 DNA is TGTGCCAGCAGTTACTCGGGACAGGGTAACAATGAGCAGTTCTTC. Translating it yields CASSYSGQGNNEQFF.

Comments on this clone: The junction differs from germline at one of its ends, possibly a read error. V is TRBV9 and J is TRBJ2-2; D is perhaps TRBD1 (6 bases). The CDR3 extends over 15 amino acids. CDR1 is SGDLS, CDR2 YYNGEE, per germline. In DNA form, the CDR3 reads TGTGCCAGCAGCGTAGATACAGGGAACGCCGGGGAGCTGTTTTTT. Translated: CASSVDTGNAGELFF. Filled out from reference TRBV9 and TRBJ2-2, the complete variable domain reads DSGVTQTPKHLITATGQRVTLRCSPRSGDLSVYWYQQSLDQGLQFLIQYYNGEERAKGNILERFSAQQFPDLHSELNLSSLELGDSALYFCASSVDTGNAGELFFGEGSRLTVL.

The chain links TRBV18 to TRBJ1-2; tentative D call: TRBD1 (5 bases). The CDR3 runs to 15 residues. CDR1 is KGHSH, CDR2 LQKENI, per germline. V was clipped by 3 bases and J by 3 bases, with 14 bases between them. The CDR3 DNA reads TGTGCCAGCTCACCGGGGCTGGGAAAGGACTATGGCTACACCTTC. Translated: CASSPGLGKDYGYTF.

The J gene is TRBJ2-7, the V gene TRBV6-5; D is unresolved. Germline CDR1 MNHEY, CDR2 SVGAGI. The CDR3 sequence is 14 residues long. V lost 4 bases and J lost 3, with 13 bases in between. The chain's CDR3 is CASSLSPYYYEQYF. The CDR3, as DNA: TGTGCCAGCAGTTTGAGCCCTTACTACTACGAGCAGTACTTC.

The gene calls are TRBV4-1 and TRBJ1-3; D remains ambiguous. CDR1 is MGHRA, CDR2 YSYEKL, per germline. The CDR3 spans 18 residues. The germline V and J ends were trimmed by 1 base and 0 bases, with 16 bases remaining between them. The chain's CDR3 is CASSQVDLVPLSGNTIYF. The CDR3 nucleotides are TGCGCCAGCAGCCAAGTAGATCTAGTTCCCCTCTCTGGAAACACCATATATTTT.

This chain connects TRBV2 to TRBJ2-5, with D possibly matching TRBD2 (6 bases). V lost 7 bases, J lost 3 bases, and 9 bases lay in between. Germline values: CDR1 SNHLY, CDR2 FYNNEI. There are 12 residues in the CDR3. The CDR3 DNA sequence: TGTGCCAGCATGCGGGGTGAAGAGACCCAGTACTTC. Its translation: CASMRGEETQYF.

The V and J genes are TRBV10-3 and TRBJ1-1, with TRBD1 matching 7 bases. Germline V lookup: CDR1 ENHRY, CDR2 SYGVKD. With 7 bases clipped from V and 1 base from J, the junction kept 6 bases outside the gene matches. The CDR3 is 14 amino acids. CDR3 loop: CAITGDSRNTEAFF. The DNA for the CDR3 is TGTGCCATCACCGGGGACAGCCGGAACACTGAAGCTTTCTTT.

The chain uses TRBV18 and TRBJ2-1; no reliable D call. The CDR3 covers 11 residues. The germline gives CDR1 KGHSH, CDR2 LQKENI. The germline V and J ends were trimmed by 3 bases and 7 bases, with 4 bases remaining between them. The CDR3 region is CASSPANEQFF. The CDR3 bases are TGTGCCAGCTCACCTGCGAATGAGCAGTTCTTC.